This T cell receptor (beta chain) was sequenced during a study of T cells after yellow fever vaccination. Study-level points and caveats: Reappearance after the booster was seen for most primary-vaccination clones, at about 95% CD4 and 80% to 90% CD8. Clonotypes appearing in both CD4 and CD8 compartments existed, and their share was small.

TCR cDNA was made by 5'RACE template switching, adding a universal primer site and UMIs. MiXCR, run by TCRdb on the 5' RACE reads, gives a single entry per CDR3 protein. The sample comprises about 370,000 distinct CDR3 sequences, roughly 11% of which are singletons, and more than 15% rests with the top ten. V lost 8 bases and J 1 base, leaving 22 bases between the germline ends. This CDR3 is 16 amino acids long. Germline CDR1 is SGHRS and CDR2 is YFSETQ. Note on this clonotype: The antigen remains unidentified.

The source was PBMCs, collected on the day of the first yellow fever vaccination. V and J are TRBV5-1 and TRBJ2-7, with D tentatively TRBD1 (5 bases). The TCR was taken from a young man who received the YFV17D yellow fever vaccine. CDR3 DNA sequence: TGCGCCAGACAGCCCTTTTCAGGGTCGCCTTCCTACGAGCAGTACTTC. Translated: CARQPFSGSPSYEQYF.